This T cell receptor (beta chain) was obtained from a study of T-cell memory formation after mild COVID-19. Overall study: Largely donor-specific sequence clusters came from a couple of donors.

The CDR3 is made up of 14 amino acids. V was shortened by 0 bases and J by 5 bases, with 8 bases between the two germline ends. Looked up from germline, CDR1 is SGHNT and CDR2 is YYREEE (reference sequence). In TCRdb, the 5' RACE reads were re-called with MiXCR into one record per CDR3 protein. This table holds 470,000 or so distinct CDR3 sequences, 18% found once. J is TRBJ2-2 and V is TRBV5-4; D is uncertain. Sample: PBMCs or a T cell subset sorted from them (not recorded which). The clonotype originates from an adult woman who had mild COVID-19 (a few samples of this study predate the infection). Cell type and time point are not known. The chain's CDR3 is CASSLEVRTGELFF. The DNA of the CDR3 is TGTGCCAGCAGCTTGGAAGTACGAACCGGGGAGCTGTTTTTT.